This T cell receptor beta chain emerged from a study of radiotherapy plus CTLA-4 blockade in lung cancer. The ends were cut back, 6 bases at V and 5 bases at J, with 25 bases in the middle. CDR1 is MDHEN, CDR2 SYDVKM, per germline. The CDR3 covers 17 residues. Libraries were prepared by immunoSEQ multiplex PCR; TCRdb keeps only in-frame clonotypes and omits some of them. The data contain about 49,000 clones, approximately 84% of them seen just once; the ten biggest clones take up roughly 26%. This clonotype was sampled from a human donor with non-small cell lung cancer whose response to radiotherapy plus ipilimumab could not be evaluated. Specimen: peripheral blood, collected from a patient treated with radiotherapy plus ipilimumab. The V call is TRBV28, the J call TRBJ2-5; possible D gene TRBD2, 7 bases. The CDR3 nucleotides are TGTGCCAGCAGCCCCGGTGGGGGGGCGGGAGACCGGGAGACCCAGTACTTC. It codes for CASSPGGGAGDRETQYF. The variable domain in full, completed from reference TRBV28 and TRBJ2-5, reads DVKVTQSSRYLVKRTGEKVFLECVQDMDHENMFWYRQDPGLGLRLIYFSYDVKMKEKGDIPEGYSVSREKKERFSLILESASTNQTSMYLCASSPGGGAGDRETQYFGPGTRLLVL.